The 2 T cell receptor beta chains reported below all come from one sample, sequenced in a study of CD8+CD57+ T cells in acquired aplastic anemia. The patients chosen for sequencing had shown expansion of CD8+CD57+ cells (detected by flow cytometry). Both TCR beta VDJ combination and CDR3 sequence profiling were carried out. Genomic DNA was the template for this profiling. Via MiXCR, TCRdb re-called the reads, giving one row per CDR3 protein. The sample shows about 200,000 distinct CDR3 sequences, around 49% of them seen only once. Sequenced input: sorted CD4+, CD8+, or CD8+CD57+ T cells (not recorded which) from PBMCs. These receptors were collected from a human donor with aplastic anemia.

This chain joins TRBV7-9 and TRBJ2-5; 9 bases are shared with TRBD2. The V gene's germline CDR1 is SEHNR and CDR2 FQNEAQ (reference sequence). The CDR3 is 16 residues long. Losses at the gene ends were 4 bases for V and 5 bases for J; bases not matched to a gene: 11. CDR3 nucleotides: TGTGCCAGCAGCTCCCAAGGGGGCGGGGGGGCCGAGACCCAGTACTTC. This sequence encodes CASSSQGGGGAETQYF.

The chain employs TRBV7-9 and TRBJ2-4; 8 bases are shared with TRBD1. CDR3 length equals 11 residues. Germline V gene lookup returns CDR1 SEHNR and CDR2 FQNEAQ (reference sequence). With 10 bases clipped from V and 8 bases from J, the junction kept 4 bases outside the gene matches. In DNA, the CDR3 is TGTGCCATCCAGGGGGCGGACATTCAGTACTTC. The encoded protein is CAIQGADIQYF.